This note documents a single T cell receptor (beta chain) sequence. The record originates from a study of blood T cell repertoires in COVID-19. Turning to the study itself: T cells, B-cell-depleted T cells, or PBMCs provided the cDNA or gDNA that served as material.

Adults between about 18 and 95 years of age took part from 24 US areas. The CDR3 spans 14 residues. Germline CDR1 and CDR2: MNHEY and SVGAGI. Losses at the gene ends were 4 bases for V and 4 bases for J; bases not matched to a gene: 5. TCRdb's table, derived via immunoSEQ multiplex PCR, lists solely in-frame clones and lacks some. The repertoire consists of roughly 200,000 clones, with roughly 82% occurring once and the leading ten covering 4% to 6.5%. This receptor was taken from a woman aged 60-75 years with acute COVID-19. The chain uses TRBV6-5 and TRBJ1-1; 8 bases match TRBD1. Sequenced sample: PBMCs or T cells enriched from blood (not recorded which). CDR3 bases: TGTGCCAGCAGTTTCAGGGGGCCACCCACTGAAGCTTTCTTT. Encoded protein: CASSFRGPPTEAFF.